This TCR beta chain was identified during a study of blood T cell repertoires in COVID-19 (dated by TCRdb to between 2020 and 2021). Context from the whole study: Samples covering the acute and convalescent phases of COVID-19 were provided by collaborators in the United States, Italy and Spain. The material from the prospective study consisted of cDNA or gDNA derived from T cells, B-cell-depleted T cells, or PBMCs. Samples came from the ongoing ImmuneRACE study (first 160 participants) plus 1,254 subjects from 6 global collaborators. Where available, HLA class I and class II types were taken from metadata supplied by the sample provider and were not determined by assay-based typing. Subjects who had been exposed to COVID-19, were actively infected with it, or had recovered from it provided the deeply sampled blood TCRbeta repertoires that made up the dataset. The repertoires were released in a freely available public database meant as a resource for research on the immune response to SARS-CoV-2. A de-identified subject ID, COVID-19 status, age in years and sex were almost always included in the sample metadata.

The CDR3 numbers 12 residues from cysteine through phenylalanine. The read is trimmed to its CDR3 DNA, 36 bases read in frame from base 1. The germline V gene encodes CDR1 MNHEY and CDR2 SVGAGI. V and J are truncated by 6 bases and 8 bases respectively, leaving an intervening sequence of 13 bases. TCRbeta CDR3 regions were amplified from genomic DNA by means of the immunoSEQ Assay, a bias-controlled multiplex PCR. Turning to the authors' computational methods: The number of nucleated cells in each sample was estimated from the amplification of reference gene primers within the assay. To quantify the absolute abundance of each unique TCRbeta CDR3 rearrangement, sequence reads were collapsed and filtered. For each sample, productive Simpson clonality was calculated by taking the square root of Simpson's diversity index across productive rearrangements. Entries here come from immuneACCESS through TCRdb and include only in-frame sequences with V and J called. Some clones fail to appear in such tables; in the studies checked, an unresolved V gene covers under half of the shortfall, and the cause of the remainder is unknown. The DNA gave D and trimming, while V, J and clone size come from that table. A total of about 190,000 clones appear in this sample, approximately 89% of them only once. Roughly 3.7% of the sample comes from the top ten.

Overall study results and their limits: How much clinical and demographic metadata was included differed by source and by participant, and the metadata was provided uncurated.

The collaborating institutions used their own protocols to collect whole blood in K2EDTA tubes. Collaborator samples were shipped for TCRbeta analysis as frozen whole blood, isolated PBMCs, or DNA extracted from either sample type. This clone turned up a few times. Its antigen is unknown. Base-call qualities are not available, and no considerably larger clone is one nucleotide away. The sequenced material came from peripheral blood. Recombination connected TRBV6-5 to TRBJ1-1; D gene: possibly TRBD1, on 6 matching bases. This TCR came from a woman aged 25 to 39 with acute or convalescent COVID-19. The CDR3 reads CASRPATGEAFF. DNA sequence: TGTGCCAGCAGACCGGCTACAGGGGAAGCTTTCTTT.